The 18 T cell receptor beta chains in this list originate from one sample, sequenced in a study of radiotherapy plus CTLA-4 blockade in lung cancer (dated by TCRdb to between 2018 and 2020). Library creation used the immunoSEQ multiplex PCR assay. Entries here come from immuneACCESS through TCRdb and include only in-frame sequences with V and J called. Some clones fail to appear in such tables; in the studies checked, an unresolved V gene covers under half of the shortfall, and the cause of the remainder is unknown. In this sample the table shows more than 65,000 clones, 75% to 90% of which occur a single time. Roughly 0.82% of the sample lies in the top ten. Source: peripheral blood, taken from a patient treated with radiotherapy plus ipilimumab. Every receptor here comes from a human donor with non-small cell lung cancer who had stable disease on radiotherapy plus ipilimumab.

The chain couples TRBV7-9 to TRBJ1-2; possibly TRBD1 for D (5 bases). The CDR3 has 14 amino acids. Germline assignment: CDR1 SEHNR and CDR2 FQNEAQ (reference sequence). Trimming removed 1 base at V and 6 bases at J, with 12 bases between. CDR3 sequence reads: CASSLGGGDDGYTF. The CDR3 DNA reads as TGTGCCAGCAGCTTAGGCGGAGGGGATGATGGCTACACCTTC.

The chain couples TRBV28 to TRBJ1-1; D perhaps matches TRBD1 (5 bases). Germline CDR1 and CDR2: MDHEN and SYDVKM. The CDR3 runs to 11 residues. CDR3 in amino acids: CAITGNTEAFF. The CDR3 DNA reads TGTGCTATAACAGGGAACACTGAAGCTTTCTTT. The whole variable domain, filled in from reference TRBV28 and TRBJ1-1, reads DVKVTQSSRYLVKRTGEKVFLECVQDMDHENMFWYRQDPGLGLRLIYFSYDVKMKEKGDIPEGYSVSREKKERFSLILESASTNQTSMYLCAITGNTEAFFGQGTRLTVV.

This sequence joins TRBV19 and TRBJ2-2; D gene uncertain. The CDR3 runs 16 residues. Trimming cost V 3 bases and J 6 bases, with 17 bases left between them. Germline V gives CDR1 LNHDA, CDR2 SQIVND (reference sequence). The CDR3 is CASSIGARFGSGELFF. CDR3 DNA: TGTGCCAGTAGTATCGGAGCACGGTTCGGGTCCGGGGAGCTGTTTTTT. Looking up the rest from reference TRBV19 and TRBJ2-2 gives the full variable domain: DGGITQSPKYLFRKEGQNVTLSCEQNLNHDAMYWYRQDPGQGLRLIYYSQIVNDFQKGDIAEGYSVSREKKESFPLTVTSAQKNPTAFYLCASSIGARFGSGELFFGEGSRLTVL.

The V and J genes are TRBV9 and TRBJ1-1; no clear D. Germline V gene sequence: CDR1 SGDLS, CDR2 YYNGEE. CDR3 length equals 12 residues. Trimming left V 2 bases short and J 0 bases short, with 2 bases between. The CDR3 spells CASSVLNTEAFF. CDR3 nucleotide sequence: TGTGCCAGCAGCGTTCTGAACACTGAAGCTTTCTTT.

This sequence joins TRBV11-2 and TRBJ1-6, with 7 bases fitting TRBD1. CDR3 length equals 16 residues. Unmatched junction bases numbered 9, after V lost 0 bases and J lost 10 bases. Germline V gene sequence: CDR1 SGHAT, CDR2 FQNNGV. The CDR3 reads CASSLDSTGRESPLHF. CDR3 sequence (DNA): TGTGCCAGCAGCTTAGATTCGACAGGGAGAGAGTCACCCCTCCACTTT.

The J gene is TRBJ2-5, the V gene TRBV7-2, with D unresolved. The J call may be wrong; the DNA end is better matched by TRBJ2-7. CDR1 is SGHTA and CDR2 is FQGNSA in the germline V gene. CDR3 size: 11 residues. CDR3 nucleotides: TGTGCCAGCAGCCCGGGCTACGAGCAGTACTTC. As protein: CASSPGYEQYF.

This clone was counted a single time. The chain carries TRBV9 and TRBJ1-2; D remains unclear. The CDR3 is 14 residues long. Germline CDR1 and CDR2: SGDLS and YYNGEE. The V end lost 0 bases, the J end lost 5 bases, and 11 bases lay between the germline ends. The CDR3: CASSVAGTEYGYTF. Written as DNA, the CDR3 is TGTGCCAGCAGCGTAGCCGGTACGGAGTATGGCTACACCTTC.

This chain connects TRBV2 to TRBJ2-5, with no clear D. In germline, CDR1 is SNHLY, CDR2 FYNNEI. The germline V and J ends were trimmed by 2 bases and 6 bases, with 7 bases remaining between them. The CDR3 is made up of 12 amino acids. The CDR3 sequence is CASSELEQTQYF. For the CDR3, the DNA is TGTGCCAGCAGTGAATTAGAGCAGACCCAGTACTTC.

The CDR3 here is CASSLDIRGGRGEQFF. In nucleotides, the CDR3 is TGTGCCAGCAGCTTAGATATCCGGGGGGGCCGTGGCGAGCAGTTCTTC. J is TRBJ2-1 and V is TRBV13; TRBD2 aligns across 8 bases. The J segment lost 10 bases and the V segment lost 1 base, leaving 12 bases of the junction unmatched. Germline CDR1 PRHDT, CDR2 FYEKMQ (reference sequence). CDR3 length equals 16 residues.

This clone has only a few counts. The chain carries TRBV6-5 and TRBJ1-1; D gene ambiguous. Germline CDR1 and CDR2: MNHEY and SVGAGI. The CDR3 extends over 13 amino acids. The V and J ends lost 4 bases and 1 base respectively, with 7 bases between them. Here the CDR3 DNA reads TGTGCCAGCAGTTTATCGCAGAACACTGAAGCTTTCTTT. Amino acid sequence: CASSLSQNTEAFF.

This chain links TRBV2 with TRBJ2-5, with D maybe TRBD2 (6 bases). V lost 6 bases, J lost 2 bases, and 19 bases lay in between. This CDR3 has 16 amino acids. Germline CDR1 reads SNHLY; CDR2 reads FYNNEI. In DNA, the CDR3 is TGTGCCAGCAGACCTTCCCCGGGACTTTCACAAGAGACCCAGTACTTC. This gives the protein CASRPSPGLSQETQYF. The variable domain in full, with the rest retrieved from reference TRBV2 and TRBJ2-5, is EPEVTQTPSHQVTQMGQEVILRCVPISNHLYFYWYRQILGQKVEFLVSFYNNEISEKSEIFDDQFSVERPDGSNFTLKIRSTKLEDSAMYFCASRPSPGLSQETQYFGPGTRLLVL.

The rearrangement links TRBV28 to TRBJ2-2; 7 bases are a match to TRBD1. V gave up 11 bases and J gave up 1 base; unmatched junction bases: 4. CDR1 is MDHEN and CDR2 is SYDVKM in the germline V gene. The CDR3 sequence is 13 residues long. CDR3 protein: CAFRQGNTGELFF. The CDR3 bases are TGTGCCTTTCGACAGGGGAACACCGGGGAGCTGTTTTTT.

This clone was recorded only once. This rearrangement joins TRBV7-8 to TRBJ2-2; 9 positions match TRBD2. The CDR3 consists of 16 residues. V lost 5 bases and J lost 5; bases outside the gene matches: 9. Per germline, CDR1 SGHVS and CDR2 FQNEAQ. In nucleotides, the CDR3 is TGTGCCAGCAGCCCGACGACAGCGGGGGGAACCGGGGAGCTGTTTTTT. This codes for CASSPTTAGGTGELFF. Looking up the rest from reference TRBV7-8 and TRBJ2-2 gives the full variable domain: GAGVSQSPRYKVAKRGQDVALRCDPISGHVSLFWYQQALGQGPEFLTYFQNEAQLDKSGLPSDRFFAERPEGSVSTLKIQRTQQEDSAVYLCASSPTTAGGTGELFFGEGSRLTVL.

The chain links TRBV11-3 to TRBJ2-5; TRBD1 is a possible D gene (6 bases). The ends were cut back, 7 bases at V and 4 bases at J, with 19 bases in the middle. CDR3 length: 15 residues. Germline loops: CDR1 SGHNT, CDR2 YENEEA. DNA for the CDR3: TGTGCCAGCAACTTTATGGCAGGGGCAGGAGAGACCCAGTACTTC. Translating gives CASNFMAGAGETQYF.

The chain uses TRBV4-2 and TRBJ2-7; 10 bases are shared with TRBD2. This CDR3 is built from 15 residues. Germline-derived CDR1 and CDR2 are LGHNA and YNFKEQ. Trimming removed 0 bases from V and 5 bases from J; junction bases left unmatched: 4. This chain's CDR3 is CASSQESGRAHEQYF. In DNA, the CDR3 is TGTGCCAGCAGCCAAGAAAGCGGGAGGGCTCACGAGCAGTACTTC.

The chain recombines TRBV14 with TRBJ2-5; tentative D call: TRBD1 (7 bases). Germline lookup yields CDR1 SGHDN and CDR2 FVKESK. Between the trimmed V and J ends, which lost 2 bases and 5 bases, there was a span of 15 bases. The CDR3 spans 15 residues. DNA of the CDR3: TGTGCCAGCAGCCAAAGACAGGGAGCGGGTGAGACCCAGTACTTC. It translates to CASSQRQGAGETQYF.

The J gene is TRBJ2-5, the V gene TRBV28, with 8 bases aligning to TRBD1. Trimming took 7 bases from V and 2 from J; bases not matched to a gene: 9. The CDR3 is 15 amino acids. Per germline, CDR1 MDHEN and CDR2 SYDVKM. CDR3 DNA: TGTGCCAGCAATCATCCCGGGACAGGTCAAGAGACCCAGTACTTC. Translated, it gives CASNHPGTGQETQYF.

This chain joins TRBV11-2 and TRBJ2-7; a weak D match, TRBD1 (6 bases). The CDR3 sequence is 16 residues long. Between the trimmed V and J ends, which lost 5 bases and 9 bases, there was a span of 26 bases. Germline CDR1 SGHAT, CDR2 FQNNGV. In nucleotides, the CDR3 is TGTGCCAGCAGCCATCCGGGACACGTCCTAGAAACTGGGCAGTACTTC. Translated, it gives CASSHPGHVLETGQYF.